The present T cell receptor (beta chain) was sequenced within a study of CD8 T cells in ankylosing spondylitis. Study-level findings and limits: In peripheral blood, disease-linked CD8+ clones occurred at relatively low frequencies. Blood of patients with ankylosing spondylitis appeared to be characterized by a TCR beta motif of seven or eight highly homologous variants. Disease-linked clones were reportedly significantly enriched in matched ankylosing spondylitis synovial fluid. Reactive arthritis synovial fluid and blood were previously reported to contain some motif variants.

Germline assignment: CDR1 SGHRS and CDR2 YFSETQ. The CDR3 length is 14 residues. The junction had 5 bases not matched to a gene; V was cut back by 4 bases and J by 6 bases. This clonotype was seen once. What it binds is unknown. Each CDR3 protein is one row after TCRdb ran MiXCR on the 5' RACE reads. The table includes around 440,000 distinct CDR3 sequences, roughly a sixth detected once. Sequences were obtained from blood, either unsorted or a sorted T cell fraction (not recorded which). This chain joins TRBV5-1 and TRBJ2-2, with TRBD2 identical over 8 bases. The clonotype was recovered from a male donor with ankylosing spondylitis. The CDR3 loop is CASSSGGVSGELFF. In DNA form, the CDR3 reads TGCGCCAGCAGCAGCGGGGGTGTCTCCGGGGAGCTGTTTTTT.